This T cell receptor beta chain was documented in a study of CD8 T cells in ankylosing spondylitis. Findings of the study overall: As reported, disease-linked clones showed significant enrichment in matched ankylosing spondylitis synovial fluid. Past studies reported some motif variants in reactive arthritis synovial fluid and blood. Disease-linked clones bore a CD8+ phenotype and were relatively rare in peripheral blood. A TCR beta motif of fewer than ten highly homologous variants seemed to mark ankylosing spondylitis blood.

Comment on this clonotype: Its antigen is not known.

The V end lost 6 bases, the J end lost 2 bases, and 7 bases lay between the germline ends. CDR1 is WNHNN and CDR2 is SYGVQD in the germline V gene (reference sequence). The CDR3 consists of 13 residues. In making TCR beta libraries, quantitative 5'-RACE with molecular barcodes was used. Each CDR3 protein gets one entry after TCRdb re-called the 5' RACE reads with MiXCR. The table records roughly 370,000 distinct CDR3 sequences, about 22% of them present only once. The genes are TRBV10-1 and TRBJ2-2; no clear D gene. Sequencing was done on a sample of blood, either unsorted or a sorted T cell fraction (not recorded which). This receptor was obtained from a male donor with ankylosing spondylitis. In nucleotides, the CDR3 is TGCGCCAGCAGCCGACTCAACACCGGGGAGCTGTTTTTT. Its protein is CASSRLNTGELFF.